Listed below are T cell receptor beta chains from one sample, sequenced in a study of T-cell reconstitution after alpha-beta-depleted transplantation in children. TCRdb re-derived calls from the PCR reads in MiXCR, one entry per CDR3 protein. This sample has 600,000 to 700,000 distinct CDR3 sequences, with 10% to 15% found just once. This specimen was PBMCs, taken before TCRalphabeta/CD19-depleted stem cell transplant. Receptor source: a girl between 2 and 10 years old with congenital amegakaryocytic thrombocytopenia, due to receive a stem cell transplant. Each CDR3 is given with its conserved first and last residue. A D gene is named only where the DNA matches it firmly. The listing skips clone size in some rows; elsewhere it reads once, few, many or a size class.

abundance: few
j_gene: TRBJ2-1
v_gene: TRBV20-1
d_gene: TRBD1
CDR3nt: TGCAGTGCTAGAGCCACCCAGGGGGCTGGGCAGTTCTTC
CDR3aa: CSARATQGAGQFF

abundance: few
j_gene: TRBJ2-7
v_gene: TRBV29-1
d_gene: .
CDR3nt: TGCAGCGTCCAATCGCGTTACGAGCAGTACTTC
CDR3aa: CSVQSRYEQYF

abundance: many
j_gene: TRBJ1-4
v_gene: TRBV6-6
d_gene: .
CDR3nt: TGTGCCAGCAGTTACTCCGAGATCGAAAAACTGTTTTTT
CDR3aa: CASSYSEIEKLFF

abundance: .
j_gene: TRBJ2-3
v_gene: TRBV12-3/TRBV12-4
d_gene: .
CDR3nt: TGTGCCAGCTGCATCACAGATACGCAGTATTTT
CDR3aa: CASCITDTQYF

abundance: many
j_gene: TRBJ2-3
v_gene: TRBV7-3
d_gene: .
CDR3nt: TGTGCCAGCAGCTTAAATCCGGGAGCGGTGGATACGCAGTATTTT
CDR3aa: CASSLNPGAVDTQYF

abundance: .
j_gene: TRBJ1-5
v_gene: TRBV19
d_gene: TRBD1
CDR3nt: TGTGCCAGTGGATTAGACAGGGATCTCAAGCCCCAGCATTTT
CDR3aa: CASGLDRDLKPQHF

abundance: many
j_gene: TRBJ2-1
v_gene: TRBV20-1
d_gene: TRBD2
CDR3nt: TGCAGTGCTCCCTCCGTACTAGCGGGGGGCGTTATTAGCTCCTACAATGAGCAGTTCTTC
CDR3aa: CSAPSVLAGGVISSYNEQFF

abundance: few
j_gene: TRBJ2-2
v_gene: TRBV4-2
d_gene: .
CDR3nt: TGTGCCAGCAGCCAAGATTTCAGGGCGGGTGCCGGGGAGCTGTTTTTT
CDR3aa: CASSQDFRAGAGELFF

abundance: many
j_gene: TRBJ2-2
v_gene: TRBV7-9
d_gene: .
CDR3nt: TGTGCCAGCAGCTTAGACTCCGGGGAGCTGTTTTTT
CDR3aa: CASSLDSGELFF

abundance: .
j_gene: TRBJ2-1
v_gene: TRBV29-1
d_gene: TRBD2
CDR3nt: TGCAGCGTTGAAGGACTAGCGGACGATTTTCGGCAGTTCTTC
CDR3aa: CSVEGLADDFRQFF

abundance: many
j_gene: TRBJ2-3
v_gene: TRBV20-1
d_gene: TRBD2
CDR3nt: TGCAGTGCCGGGACTAGCGGAAAAGATACGCAGTATTTT
CDR3aa: CSAGTSGKDTQYF

abundance: .
j_gene: TRBJ2-5
v_gene: TRBV10-3
d_gene: TRBD2
CDR3nt: TGTGCCATCAGGAGACTAGCCGGCGAGACCCAGTACTTC
CDR3aa: CAIRRLAGETQYF

abundance: many
j_gene: TRBJ2-7
v_gene: TRBV20-1
d_gene: .
CDR3nt: TGCAGTGCTAGAGAGAGGAGGGAGCAGTACTTC
CDR3aa: CSARERREQYF

abundance: few
j_gene: TRBJ2-7
v_gene: TRBV21-1
d_gene: .
CDR3nt: TGTGCCAACGGGGACAGGGGATGGCGCGGGCCGTGGGGAGGCGACTACGAGCAGTACTTC
CDR3aa: CANGDRGWRGPWGGDYEQYF

abundance: few
j_gene: TRBJ1-2
v_gene: TRBV29-1
d_gene: .
CDR3nt: TGCAGCGTCCGGACAGTCTATGGCTACACCTTC
CDR3aa: CSVRTVYGYTF

abundance: many
j_gene: TRBJ2-1
v_gene: TRBV3-1
d_gene: TRBD2
CDR3nt: TGTGCCAGCAGCCAAGATTCTAGCGGGTTTAATGCTTACAATGAGCAGTTCTTC
CDR3aa: CASSQDSSGFNAYNEQFF

abundance: few
j_gene: TRBJ2-2
v_gene: TRBV12-3/TRBV12-4
d_gene: .
CDR3nt: TGTGCCAGCAGTATTACTCGTACCGGGGAGCTGTTTTTT
CDR3aa: CASSITRTGELFF

abundance: .
j_gene: TRBJ2-5
v_gene: TRBV14
d_gene: .
CDR3nt: TGTGCCAGCAGCAACCGAAATCTGGGGGACCAGTACTTC
CDR3aa: CASSNRNLGDQYF

abundance: few
j_gene: TRBJ2-7
v_gene: TRBV6-1
d_gene: .
CDR3nt: TGTGCCAGCAGTGAACGTCTAGGATCCCCCTACGAGCAGTACTTC
CDR3aa: CASSERLGSPYEQYF

abundance: many
j_gene: TRBJ2-3
v_gene: TRBV7-3
d_gene: TRBD2
CDR3nt: TGTGCCAGCAGCCTACTCCCTGGGACTAGCGCCATGTCCCCCACAGATACGCAGTATTTT
CDR3aa: CASSLLPGTSAMSPTDTQYF

abundance: few
j_gene: TRBJ2-2
v_gene: TRBV29-1
d_gene: TRBD2
CDR3nt: TGCAGCGTTTACAGCGGGAGGGTCCGTAACGGGGAGCTGTTTTTT
CDR3aa: CSVYSGRVRNGELFF

abundance: many
j_gene: TRBJ1-1
v_gene: TRBV5-1
d_gene: .
CDR3nt: TGCGCCAGCAGCGTAAACAGGCTGAACACTGAAGCTTTCTTT
CDR3aa: CASSVNRLNTEAFF

abundance: few
j_gene: TRBJ2-3
v_gene: TRBV6-4
d_gene: .
CDR3nt: TGTGCCAGCATGCCGACTAGTTTGATCTTCGAGGGGCCCAAAAGTAGCACAGATACGCAGTATTTT
CDR3aa: CASMPTSLIFEGPKSSTDTQYF

abundance: .
j_gene: TRBJ2-7
v_gene: TRBV29-1
d_gene: .
CDR3nt: TGCAGCGTTGAGGACAACTCCTACGAGCAGTACTTC
CDR3aa: CSVEDNSYEQYF

abundance: few
j_gene: TRBJ2-2
v_gene: TRBV29-1
d_gene: TRBD2
CDR3nt: TGCAGCGTTGGAGGGGGACTAGCGGGGACCGGGGAGCTGTTTTTT
CDR3aa: CSVGGGLAGTGELFF

abundance: few
j_gene: TRBJ2-7
v_gene: TRBV27
d_gene: .
CDR3nt: TGTGCCAGCAGCACAACCCTTGCCGGACAGATTTACGAGCAGTACTTC
CDR3aa: CASSTTLAGQIYEQYF

abundance: .
j_gene: TRBJ2-3
v_gene: TRBV10-1
d_gene: TRBD2
CDR3nt: TGCGCCAGCAGTGACCCGGGACTAGTTGCAGATACGCAGTATTTT
CDR3aa: CASSDPGLVADTQYF

abundance: .
j_gene: TRBJ1-5
v_gene: TRBV6-2/TRBV6-3
d_gene: .
CDR3nt: TGTGCCAGCAGTTACCCTAAGAGGGGGAATCAGCCCCAGCATTTT
CDR3aa: CASSYPKRGNQPQHF

abundance: many
j_gene: TRBJ2-2
v_gene: TRBV5-1
d_gene: .
CDR3nt: TGCGCCAGCAGCTTGGTTCGGGGGAGCACCGGGGAGCTGTTTTTT
CDR3aa: CASSLVRGSTGELFF

abundance: .
j_gene: TRBJ2-6
v_gene: TRBV27
d_gene: .
CDR3nt: TGTGCCAGCAGAGTTTATAGTTCTCCCACAGCGTTGCCCGGGGCCAACGTCCTGACTTTC
CDR3aa: CASRVYSSPTALPGANVLTF

abundance: many
j_gene: TRBJ2-5
v_gene: TRBV20-1
d_gene: .
CDR3nt: TGCAGTGCTCCGTTTCAGGGCCAAGAGACCCAGTACTTC
CDR3aa: CSAPFQGQETQYF

abundance: .
j_gene: TRBJ2-1
v_gene: TRBV4-2
d_gene: .
CDR3nt: TGTGCCAGCAGCCAAGATCCCTACTCTAGCCGTGAGCAGTTCTTC
CDR3aa: CASSQDPYSSREQFF

abundance: few
j_gene: TRBJ2-1
v_gene: TRBV3-1
d_gene: .
CDR3nt: TGTGCCAGCAGCCAAGGTATGGGTCTGGATGAGCAGTTCTTC
CDR3aa: CASSQGMGLDEQFF

abundance: .
j_gene: TRBJ2-7
v_gene: TRBV7-2
d_gene: .
CDR3nt: TGTGCCAGCAGCTTAGCCTTATCGGACTTTAATGGGTACTTC
CDR3aa: CASSLALSDFNGYF

abundance: .
j_gene: TRBJ2-3
v_gene: TRBV7-2
d_gene: .
CDR3nt: TGTGCCAGCAGCTTAGCTTTGCAGTCAGATACGCAGTATTTT
CDR3aa: CASSLALQSDTQYF

abundance: many
j_gene: TRBJ2-2
v_gene: TRBV28
d_gene: TRBD1
CDR3nt: TGTGCCAGCAGTACGGACAGGGGGACCGGGGAGCTGTTTTTT
CDR3aa: CASSTDRGTGELFF

abundance: .
j_gene: TRBJ2-2
v_gene: TRBV2
d_gene: .
CDR3nt: TGTGCCAGCAGTCGGGACGCGAACACCGGGGAGCTGTTTTTT
CDR3aa: CASSRDANTGELFF